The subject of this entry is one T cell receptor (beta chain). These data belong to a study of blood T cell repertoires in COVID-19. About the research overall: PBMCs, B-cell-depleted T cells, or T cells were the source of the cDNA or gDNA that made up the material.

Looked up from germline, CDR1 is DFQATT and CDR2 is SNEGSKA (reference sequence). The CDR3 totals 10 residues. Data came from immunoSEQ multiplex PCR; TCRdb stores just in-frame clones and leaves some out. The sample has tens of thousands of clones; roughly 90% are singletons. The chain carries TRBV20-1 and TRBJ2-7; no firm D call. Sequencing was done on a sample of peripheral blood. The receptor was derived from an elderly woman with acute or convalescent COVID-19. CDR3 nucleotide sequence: TGCGTCGCACGAGCGCACGAGCAGTACTTC. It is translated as CVARAHEQYF.